A single sample gave rise to the 18 T cell receptor beta chains below, sequenced in a study of monozygotic twins with inflammatory bowel disease. TCRdb re-analyzed the 5' RACE reads; it lists each CDR3 protein once, without DNA. This sample contains around 370,000 distinct CDR3 sequences. The sequencing sample was made of blood. The receptors stem from a human donor with ulcerative colitis or Crohn's disease, or a healthy co-twin of an affected twin (not recorded which).

V usage is TRBV12-3 or TRBV12-4 and J usage is TRBJ2-7; TCRdb's assignment of TRBD2 cannot be checked, as there is no DNA. This CDR3 spans 19 amino acids. CDR3 loop: CASSSPNPGSGHGAYEQYF.

The chain links TRBV7-2 to TRBJ1-1; the D call of TRBD1 rests on TCRdb alone, since no DNA is present to check it. The CDR3 sequence is 14 residues long. The germline V gene has CDR1 SGHTA and CDR2 FQGNSA. This CDR3 is CASTLQGTNTEAFF.

The CDR3 reads CASSRNKGASNEKLFF. The chain joins TRBV27 to TRBJ1-4; TCRdb names TRBD1, which stays unverified in the absence of DNA. Germline V lookup: CDR1 MNHEY, CDR2 SMNVEV (reference sequence). There are 16 residues in the CDR3.

The chain is built from TRBV6-1 and TRBJ2-3; the D call of TRBD2 rests on TCRdb alone, since no DNA is present to check it. Germline V lookup: CDR1 MNHNS, CDR2 SASEGT. This CDR3 comprises 17 residues. CDR3 residues: CASSDGLAGAFTDTQYF.

The rearrangement joins TRBV5-1 to TRBJ2-7. The germline gives CDR1 SGHRS, CDR2 YFSETQ. CDR3 length equals 14 residues. The CDR3 protein is CASSLDASSYEQYF.

The chain recombines TRBV4-1 with TRBJ2-1. In germline, CDR1 is MGHRA, CDR2 YSYEKL. This CDR3 contains 15 residues. CDR3 loop: CASSQADMSRDEQFF.

V gene TRBV4-1 combines with J gene TRBJ2-7. Germline lookup yields CDR1 MGHRA and CDR2 YSYEKL. This CDR3 has 13 residues. CDR3 sequence reads: CASSQDLAHEQYF.

This chain joins TRBV6-6 and TRBJ2-7. The CDR3 sequence is 13 residues long. Germline lookup yields CDR1 MNHNY and CDR2 SVGAGI (reference sequence). CDR3 protein: CASSYPDLYEQYF.

The chain is built from TRBV24-1 and TRBJ2-2. Germline V gene sequence: CDR1 KGHDR, CDR2 SFDVKD. The CDR3 contains 11 residues. The CDR3 sequence: CATRGAGELFF.

The rearrangement links TRBV7-2 to TRBJ2-1; TCRdb's D gene call, TRBD2, goes unchecked for lack of DNA. CDR3 length: 13 residues. CDR1 and CDR2 (germline): SGHTA, FQGNSA. The CDR3 is CASSRRIGPEQFF.

The chain has TRBV9 and TRBJ1-1. This CDR3 contains 14 residues. CDR1 SGDLS and CDR2 YYNGEE come from the germline V gene. The CDR3 protein is CASSVDALNTEAFF.

The chain has TRBV10-2 and TRBJ2-5. The CDR3 runs 13 residues. Germline CDR1 and CDR2: WSHSY and SAAADI. This CDR3 reads CASSDVRQETQYF.

The rearrangement uses TRBV20-1 and TRBJ1-1; absent DNA, TCRdb's TRBD1 call cannot be checked. The CDR3 is 17 residues long. Germline CDR1 is DFQATT and CDR2 is SNEGSKA (reference sequence). CDR3 residues: CSARDPLTRDPNTEAFF.

This rearrangement joins TRBV4-3 to TRBJ2-3; TCRdb's D call of TRBD2 is untestable without DNA. This CDR3 is 17 amino acids long. The germline V gene has CDR1 LGHNA and CDR2 YSLEER. The CDR3 loop is CASSQVGLAGSADTQYF.

The gene calls are TRBV20-1 and TRBJ1-1; lacking DNA, the TRBD1 call made by TCRdb goes unchecked. In germline, CDR1 is DFQATT, CDR2 SNEGSKA (reference sequence). CDR3 length: 13 amino acids. The CDR3 loop is CSAPWGGITEAFF.

The chain couples TRBV19 to TRBJ2-3; TCRdb names TRBD1, which stays unverified in the absence of DNA. The CDR3 length is 15 residues. Germline CDR1 reads LNHDA; CDR2 reads SQIVND (reference sequence). CDR3 residues: CASSKGTGNTDTQYF.

The chain recombines TRBV20-1 with TRBJ2-7; TCRdb selects TRBD2, and the lack of DNA leaves this call unchecked. The germline CDR1 and CDR2 sequences are DFQATT and SNEGSKA (reference sequence). The CDR3 has 18 residues. The CDR3 region is CSAHLTDGTRGRAYEQYF.

The gene calls are TRBV4-2 and TRBJ1-2. Looked up from germline, CDR1 is LGHNA and CDR2 is YNFKEQ. The CDR3 sequence is 15 residues long. The CDR3: CASSQEEGTGYGYTF.